The 16 T cell receptor beta chains below were found in one sample sequenced in a study of T-cell memory formation after mild COVID-19. TCRdb re-called the 5' RACE reads with MiXCR, one entry per CDR3 protein. This repertoire shows 470,000 or so distinct CDR3 sequences, around 20% found once; its top ten account for 8.4%. Sequencing input: PBMCs or a T cell subset sorted from them (not recorded which). These receptors were taken from an adult woman who had mild COVID-19 (a few samples of this study predate the infection). Cell type and time point are not known.

The gene calls are TRBV9 and TRBJ2-5; 7 positions match TRBD2. The CDR3 sequence is 15 residues long. The V and J ends lost 0 bases and 5 bases, in that order; junction bases with no gene match: 7. Germline loops: CDR1 SGDLS, CDR2 YYNGEE. CDR3 region: CASSVETRRGETQYF. In nucleotides, the CDR3 is TGTGCCAGCAGCGTAGAAACCCGGCGGGGGGAGACCCAGTACTTC.

The chain carries TRBV12-3 or TRBV12-4 and TRBJ2-1; no firm D call. Between the trimmed V and J ends, which lost 5 bases and 8 bases, there was a span of 10 bases. The CDR3 extends over 12 amino acids. The chain's CDR3 is CASSDPWDEQFF. DNA of the CDR3: TGTGCCAGCAGTGATCCGTGGGATGAGCAGTTCTTC.

The chain uses TRBV20-1 and TRBJ1-5, with 7 positions matching TRBD1. The CDR3 is 19 residues long. Trimming at V came to 2 bases and at J to 5 bases, leaving 21 bases not matched to a gene. CDR1 and CDR2 from the germline V gene are DFQATT and SNEGSKA (reference sequence). The CDR3 region is CSARREGQPSTKRDQPQHF. Here the CDR3 DNA reads TGCAGTGCTAGAAGGGAGGGACAGCCCAGTACCAAGAGGGATCAGCCCCAGCATTTT.

In its sample, this clonotype was seen a few times. The CDR3 coding sequence is TGTGCCAGCAGCGGCGCGGGACTAGCGGGACTAAGCTCCTACAATGAGCAGTTCTTC. Protein sequence: CASSGAGLAGLSSYNEQFF. The V call is TRBV7-6, the J call TRBJ2-1; 13 bases map to TRBD2. V shed 5 bases, J shed 0 bases, and the junction held 10 bases outside the gene matches. The germline V gene encodes CDR1 SGHVS and CDR2 FNYEAQ. This CDR3 contains 19 residues.

In its sample, this clonotype was seen a few times. The V and J genes are TRBV7-2 and TRBJ2-1; TRBD2 aligns across 8 bases. The CDR3 sequence is 11 residues long. The J segment lost 16 bases and the V segment lost 5 bases, leaving 7 bases of the junction unmatched. Germline lookup yields CDR1 SGHTA and CDR2 FQGNSA. CDR3 loop: CASSAGTSAFF. The CDR3 region has the DNA TGTGCCAGCAGCGCCGGGACTAGTGCCTTCTTC.

This chain joins TRBV9 and TRBJ2-5; D remains unclear. The V and J ends lost 0 bases and 4 bases respectively, with 7 bases between them. CDR3 length equals 13 residues. Germline V CDR1 and CDR2: SGDLS, YYNGEE. The CDR3, as DNA: TGTGCCAGCAGCGTAGGAGTGCGAGAGACCCAGTACTTC. Translation: CASSVGVRETQYF.

The chain employs TRBV5-1 and TRBJ1-6; D is unresolved. V lost 0 bases, J lost 10 bases, and 8 bases lay in between. Germline loops: CDR1 SGHRS, CDR2 YFSETQ. CDR3 size: 13 residues. The CDR3 spells CASSLELPSPLHF. CDR3 sequence (DNA): TGCGCCAGCAGCTTGGAGTTACCCTCACCCCTCCACTTT.

The rearrangement uses TRBV12-3 or TRBV12-4 and TRBJ1-1; 7 bases map to TRBD1. The CDR3 length is 13 residues. Trimming cost V 8 bases and J 3 bases; bases outside gene matches: 6. The CDR3 spells CASERQGDTEAFF. DNA of the CDR3: TGTGCCAGCGAGAGACAGGGAGACACTGAAGCTTTCTTT.

This clonotype was recorded a few times. The CDR3 region is CASSLGTSIYEQYF. The DNA of the CDR3 is TGTGCCAGCAGCTTAGGGACTAGCATCTACGAGCAGTACTTC. The rearrangement links TRBV7-9 to TRBJ2-7, with 8 bases aligning to TRBD2. The CDR3 sequence is 14 residues long. The trim removed 1 base at V and 3 bases at J, leaving 2 bases unmatched. CDR1 SEHNR and CDR2 FQNEAQ come from the germline V gene (reference sequence).

There are a few counts of this clonotype. The chain couples TRBV7-6 to TRBJ2-3; either TRBD1 or TRBD2 may supply D (5 bases each). This CDR3 comprises 16 residues. CDR1 SGHVS and CDR2 FNYEAQ come from the germline V gene. Deletions cut 5 bases from V and 0 bases from J, with 15 bases between. CDR3 protein: CASSPSGHSSTDTQYF. CDR3 coding DNA: TGTGCCAGCAGCCCCTCGGGGCATTCTAGCACAGATACGCAGTATTTT.

The chain recombines TRBV25-1 with TRBJ2-3, with 8 bases matching TRBD1. The trim removed 1 base at V and 4 bases at J, leaving 4 bases unmatched. The CDR3 has 15 amino acids. CDR1 MGHDK and CDR2 SYGVNS come from the germline V gene. The CDR3 region is CASSESRTGSDTQYF. In DNA, the CDR3 is TGTGCCAGCAGTGAATCCAGGACAGGGTCAGATACGCAGTATTTT.

There are a few counts of this clonotype. The chain links TRBV6-5 to TRBJ2-5; 8 nucleotides line up with TRBD1. Losses at the gene ends were 7 bases for V and 5 bases for J; bases not matched to a gene: 6. Germline V gene sequence: CDR1 MNHEY, CDR2 SVGAGI. The CDR3 has 13 residues. The CDR3 region has the DNA TGTGCCAGCACCCGGACAGGGCTGGAGACCCAGTACTTC. It codes for CASTRTGLETQYF.

This chain connects TRBV5-5 to TRBJ2-7; no definite D call. Between the trimmed V and J ends, which lost 4 bases and 2 bases, there was a span of 16 bases. Germline-derived CDR1 and CDR2 are SGHKS and YYEKEE (reference sequence). CDR3 length: 15 amino acids. As DNA, the CDR3 is TGTGCCAGCAGCCAGAGCGCTAGTTTCGCCTACGAGCAGTACTTC. Protein: CASSQSASFAYEQYF.

This clonotype was seen only a few times. The J gene is TRBJ2-1, the V gene TRBV4-3; D unresolved. The CDR3 has 14 residues. V lost 0 bases to trimming and J lost 10 bases, with 13 bases between them. Germline V lookup: CDR1 LGHNA, CDR2 YSLEER. CDR3 bases: TGCGCCAGCAGCCAAGAATCTTACCTCGGGGAGCAGTTCTTC. Translating gives CASSQESYLGEQFF.

This clonotype was seen a handful of times. The V and J genes are TRBV7-9 and TRBJ2-5; the D gene is possibly TRBD1 (6 bases). CDR3 length equals 13 residues. The V end was cut by 6 bases, the J end by 5 bases, with 13 bases between. Germline-derived CDR1 and CDR2 are SEHNR and FQNEAQ (reference sequence). This CDR3 reads CASRGAAKETQYF. Here the CDR3 DNA reads TGTGCCAGCAGGGGGGCGGCTAAGGAGACCCAGTACTTC. The full variable domain, with the rest looked up from reference TRBV7-9 and TRBJ2-5, is DTGVSQNPRHKITKRGQNVTFRCDPISEHNRLYWYRQTLGQGPEFLTYFQNEAQLEKSRLLSDRFSAERPKGSFSTLEIQRTEQGDSAMYLCASRGAAKETQYFGPGTRLLVL.

The CDR3 bases are TGTGCCAGCAGTACGTCTAGCGGGGGTCTGAACACCGGGGAGCTGTTTTTT. The encoded protein is CASSTSSGGLNTGELFF. The chain employs TRBV12-3 or TRBV12-4 and TRBJ2-2; 10 bases line up with TRBD2. J gave up 1 base and V 5 bases, and 7 bases lay outside the gene matches. The length of the CDR3 is 17 residues.